This entry is about one T cell receptor beta chain. As yet, its antigen is unknown. Germline lookup yields CDR1 SGHAT and CDR2 FQNNGV. The CDR3 is made up of 13 amino acids. V lost 0 bases to trimming and J lost 8 bases, with 10 bases between them. The sample originates from a study of Graves' ophthalmopathy and Graves' hyperthyroidism. Amplification of TCR beta CDR3 regions used RNA transcripts. First-round RT-PCR with HTBI primers preceded a second-round multiplex PCR. TCRdb redid the calling of the multiplex PCR reads with MiXCR, one entry per CDR3 protein. The sample lists about 550,000 distinct CDR3 sequences, about 40% occurring once. Findings and caveats of the study: Blood shared most expanded thyroid clonotypes above 0.001 frequency.

This sequence originates from an adult man with Graves' hyperthyroidism. The J gene is TRBJ1-1, the V gene TRBV11-2, with D possibly matching TRBD1 (6 bases). Sequences were obtained from peripheral blood or thyroid tissue (not recorded which). CDR3 bases: TGTGCCAGCAGCTTAGAGATAGGGGGGGAAGCTTTCTTT. Protein product: CASSLEIGGEAFF.